This TCR beta chain stems from a study of blood T cell repertoires in COVID-19 (TCRdb year 2020). About the investigation overall: Samples from collaborators originated in the United States, Italy and Spain and spanned both the acute and convalescent phases of COVID-19. Deeply sampled blood TCRbeta repertoires from subjects exposed to, actively infected with, or recovered from COVID-19 were included in the dataset. The repertoires were released in a freely available public database meant as a resource for research on the immune response to SARS-CoV-2. Nearly every sample came with metadata listing a de-identified subject ID, COVID-19 status, age in years and sex. Where HLA class I and class II types were available, the types were taken from metadata supplied by the sample provider, not from assay-based typing. The prospective study material was composed of cDNA or gDNA derived from T cells, B-cell-depleted T cells, or PBMCs. Samples were obtained from the ongoing ImmuneRACE study (first 160 participants) and from about 1,300 subjects provided by 6 global collaborators.

Concerning this clone itself: Which antigen it targets is not known. The record has no base qualities; no much larger clone is one base away.

TCRbeta CDR3 regions were amplified from genomic DNA by means of the immunoSEQ Assay, a bias-controlled multiplex PCR. The authors' analysis ran thus. Within the assay, amplification of reference gene primers was used to estimate how many nucleated cells each sample contained. To quantify the absolute abundance of each unique TCRbeta CDR3 rearrangement, sequence reads were collapsed and filtered. Productive Simpson clonality was computed per sample as the square root of Simpson's diversity index over productive rearrangements. This is the immuneACCESS table as TCRdb keeps it, with only in-frame sequences that have V and J called. A part of the clones is gone; compared with another copy, unresolved V genes explain less than half, and the rest is unexplained. The DNA was the basis for D and trimming; V, J and clone size are from that table. The sample table shows roughly 150,000 clones, and more than 65% are seen once. The ten top clones hold roughly a tenth of the sample.

The CDR3, from cysteine to phenylalanine, totals 15 residues. The DNA shown is the 45-base CDR3, in frame from base 1. V is pared back by 6 bases and J by 1 base, with 13 bases lying between the germline termini. For CDR1 and CDR2, the germline V gene lists SGHTA and FQGNSA. Collaborating institutions collected whole blood in K2EDTA tubes following their own protocols. For TCRbeta analysis, collaborator samples were shipped as frozen whole blood, as isolated PBMCs, or as DNA extracted from either sample type. Overall results and qualifications from the work: The quantity of clinical and demographic metadata differed by source and by participant and was supplied without curation.

The rearrangement combines TRBV7-2 with TRBJ2-1, with a weak D call of TRBD1 (5 bases match). This receptor was identified in a woman aged 80 or over with active or convalescent COVID-19. Sequenced: peripheral blood. This receptor has the CDR3 CASSRWQGSYNEQFF. The sequenced DNA is TGTGCCAGCAGTAGGTGGCAGGGTTCCTACAATGAGCAGTTCTTC.